This T cell receptor (beta chain) appears in the sequencing data of a study of T cells in Graves' hyperthyroidism and ophthalmopathy. Study results and limitations: In the analysis, a 13 V-J model separated ophthalmopathy from stable hyperthyroidism. Ophthalmopathy was identified by the model a median around 6.3 months ahead of onset. Blood samples included most of the expanded thyroid clonotypes exceeding 0.001.

Participants, patients aged 18 to 65, had newly diagnosed hyperthyroidism with a duration under 2 months. The CDR3 is 12 residues long. With V trimmed by 6 bases and J by 9 bases, 3 bases remained unmatched. Germline V gene sequence: CDR1 MNHNS, CDR2 SASEGT. TCR beta CDR3 regions were amplified from RNA transcripts. HTBI primers were the set used in a first-round RT-PCR of the TCR CDR3. TCRdb called the multiplex PCR reads again in MiXCR, with one record for every CDR3 protein. Of about 720,000 distinct CDR3 sequences in the sample, over 15% were seen once. Points on this clonotype: What it binds is unknown. Given a much more abundant clone one base away, this may be a read error.

This sequence originates from a man aged 18 to 29 with Graves' hyperthyroidism. The V and J genes are TRBV6-1 and TRBJ2-1, with 9 bases that match TRBD2. The sample was blood. CDR3 sequence (DNA): TGTGCCAGCAGGATAGCGGGAGCTGAGCAGTTCTTC. Translating it yields CASRIAGAEQFF.